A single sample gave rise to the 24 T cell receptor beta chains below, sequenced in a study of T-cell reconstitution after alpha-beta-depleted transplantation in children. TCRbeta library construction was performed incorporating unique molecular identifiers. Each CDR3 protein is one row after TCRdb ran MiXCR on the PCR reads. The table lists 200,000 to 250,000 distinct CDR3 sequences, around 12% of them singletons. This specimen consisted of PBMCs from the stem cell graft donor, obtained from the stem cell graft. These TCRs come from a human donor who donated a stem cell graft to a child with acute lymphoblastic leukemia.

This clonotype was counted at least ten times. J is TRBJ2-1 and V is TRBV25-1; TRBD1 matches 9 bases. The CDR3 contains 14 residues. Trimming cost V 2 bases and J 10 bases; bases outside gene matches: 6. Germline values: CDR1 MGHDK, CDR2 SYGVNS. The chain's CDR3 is CASSERDRDREQFF. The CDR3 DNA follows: TGTGCCAGCAGTGAAAGGGACAGGGACAGGGAGCAGTTCTTC.

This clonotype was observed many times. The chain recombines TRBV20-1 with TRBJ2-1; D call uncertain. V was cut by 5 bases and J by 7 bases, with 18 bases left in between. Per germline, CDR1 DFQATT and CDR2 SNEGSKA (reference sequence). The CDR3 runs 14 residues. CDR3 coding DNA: TGCAGTGCTGTCCCTCCTCACGGGTTAAATGAGCAGTTCTTC. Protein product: CSAVPPHGLNEQFF.

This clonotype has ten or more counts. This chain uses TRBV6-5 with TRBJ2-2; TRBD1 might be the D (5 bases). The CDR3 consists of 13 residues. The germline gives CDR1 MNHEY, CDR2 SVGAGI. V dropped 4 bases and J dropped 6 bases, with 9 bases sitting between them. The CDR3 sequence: CASSSRGSGELFF. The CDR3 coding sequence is TGTGCCAGCAGTTCTAGGGGATCCGGGGAGCTGTTTTTT.

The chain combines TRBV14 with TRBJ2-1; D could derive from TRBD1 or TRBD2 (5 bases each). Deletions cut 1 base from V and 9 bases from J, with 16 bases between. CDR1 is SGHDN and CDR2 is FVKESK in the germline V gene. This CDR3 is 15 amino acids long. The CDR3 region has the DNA TGTGCCAGCAGCCAAGCACTAGGGTGGCAGGGTGAGCAGTTCTTC. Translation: CASSQALGWQGEQFF.

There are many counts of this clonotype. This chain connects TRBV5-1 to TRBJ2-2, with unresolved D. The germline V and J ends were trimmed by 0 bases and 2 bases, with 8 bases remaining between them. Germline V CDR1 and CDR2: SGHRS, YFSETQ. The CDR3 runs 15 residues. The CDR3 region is CASSLDHFNTGELFF. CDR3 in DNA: TGCGCCAGCAGCTTGGACCACTTCAACACCGGGGAGCTGTTTTTT.

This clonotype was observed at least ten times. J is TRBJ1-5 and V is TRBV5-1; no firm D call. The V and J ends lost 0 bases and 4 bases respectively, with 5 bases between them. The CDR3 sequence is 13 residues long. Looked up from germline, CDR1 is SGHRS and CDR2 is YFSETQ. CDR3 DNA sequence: TGCGCCAGCAGCTTGGAAGTGAATCAGCCCCAGCATTTT. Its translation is CASSLEVNQPQHF.

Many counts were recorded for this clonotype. CDR3 nucleotides: TGCGCCAGCAGCCAAGTACAGGGGCTCCCCCAAGAGACCCAGTACTTC. Its protein product is CASSQVQGLPQETQYF. The genes are TRBV4-3 and TRBJ2-5; 7 bases line up with TRBD1. Per germline, CDR1 LGHNA and CDR2 YSLEER. V dropped 1 base and J dropped 1; count of bases not matched to a gene: 6. The CDR3 runs to 16 residues.

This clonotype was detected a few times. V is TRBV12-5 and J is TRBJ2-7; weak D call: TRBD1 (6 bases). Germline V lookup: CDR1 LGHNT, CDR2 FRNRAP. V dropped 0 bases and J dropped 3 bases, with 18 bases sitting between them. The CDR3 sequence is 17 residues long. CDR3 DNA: TGTGCTAGTGGTTTGGTCCCCTTCACACAGGGCAACTACGAGCAGTACTTC. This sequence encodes CASGLVPFTQGNYEQYF.

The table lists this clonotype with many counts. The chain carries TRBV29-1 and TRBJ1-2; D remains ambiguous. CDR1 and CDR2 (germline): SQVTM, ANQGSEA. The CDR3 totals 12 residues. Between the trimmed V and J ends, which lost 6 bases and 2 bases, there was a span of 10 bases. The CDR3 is CSVTVGNYGYTF. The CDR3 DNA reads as TGCAGCGTGACTGTAGGGAACTATGGCTACACCTTC.

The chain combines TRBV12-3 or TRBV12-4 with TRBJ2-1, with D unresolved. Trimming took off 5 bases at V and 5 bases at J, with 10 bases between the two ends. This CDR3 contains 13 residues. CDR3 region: CASSGIGHNEQFF. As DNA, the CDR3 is TGTGCCAGCAGTGGAATCGGACACAATGAGCAGTTCTTC.

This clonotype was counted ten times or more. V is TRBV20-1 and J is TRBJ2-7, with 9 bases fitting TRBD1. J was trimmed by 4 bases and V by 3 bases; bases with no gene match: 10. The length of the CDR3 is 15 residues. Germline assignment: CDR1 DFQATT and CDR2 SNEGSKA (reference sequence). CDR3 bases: TGCAGTGCTAGTGACCGGGACAGGGTTTCTTACGAGCAGTACTTC. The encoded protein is CSASDRDRVSYEQYF.

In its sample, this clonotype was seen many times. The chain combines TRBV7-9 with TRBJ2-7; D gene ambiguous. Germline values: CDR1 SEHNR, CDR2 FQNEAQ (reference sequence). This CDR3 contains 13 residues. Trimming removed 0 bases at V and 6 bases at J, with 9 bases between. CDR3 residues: CASSLARELEQYF. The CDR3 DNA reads TGTGCCAGCAGCTTAGCTCGCGAACTCGAGCAGTACTTC.

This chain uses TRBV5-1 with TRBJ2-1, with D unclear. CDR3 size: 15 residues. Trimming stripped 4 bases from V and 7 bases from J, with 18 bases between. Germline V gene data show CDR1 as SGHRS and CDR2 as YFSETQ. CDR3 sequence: CASSRPYETPNEQFF. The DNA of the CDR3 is TGCGCCAGCAGCCGGCCTTACGAGACCCCAAATGAGCAGTTCTTC.

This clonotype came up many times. The CDR3 sequence: CSATRDNQETQYF. CDR3 in DNA: TGCAGTGCTACCCGGGACAACCAAGAGACCCAGTACTTC. This chain connects TRBV20-1 to TRBJ2-5; perhaps TRBD1 as D (6 bases). CDR3 size: 13 residues. Germline V gives CDR1 DFQATT, CDR2 SNEGSKA (reference sequence). V was shortened by 4 bases and J by 0 bases, with 9 bases between the two germline ends.

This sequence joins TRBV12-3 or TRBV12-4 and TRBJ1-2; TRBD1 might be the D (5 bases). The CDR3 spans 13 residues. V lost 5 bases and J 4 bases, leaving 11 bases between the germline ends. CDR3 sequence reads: CASSRQSPYGYTF. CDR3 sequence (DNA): TGTGCCAGCAGTCGACAGTCGCCCTATGGCTACACCTTC.

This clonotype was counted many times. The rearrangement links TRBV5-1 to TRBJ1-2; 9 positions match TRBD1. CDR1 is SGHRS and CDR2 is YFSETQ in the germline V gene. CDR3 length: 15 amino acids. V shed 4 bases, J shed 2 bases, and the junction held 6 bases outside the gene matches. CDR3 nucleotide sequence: TGCGCCAGCAGCCCGGTCGGGACAGGGAACTATGGCTACACCTTC. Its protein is CASSPVGTGNYGYTF.

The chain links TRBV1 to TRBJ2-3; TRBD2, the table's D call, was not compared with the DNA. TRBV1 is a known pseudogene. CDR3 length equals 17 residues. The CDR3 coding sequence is TGCACCAGCACGAGTCGGGCCAGCGGGAGATTCACAGATACGCAGTATTTT. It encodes CTSTSRASGRFTDTQYF.

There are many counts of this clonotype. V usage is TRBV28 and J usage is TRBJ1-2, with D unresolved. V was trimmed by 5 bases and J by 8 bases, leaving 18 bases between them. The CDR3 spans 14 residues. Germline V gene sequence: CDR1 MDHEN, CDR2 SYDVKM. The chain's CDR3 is CASSHAGRSLGYTF. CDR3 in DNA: TGTGCCAGCAGTCACGCCGGACGATCCTTAGGCTACACCTTC.

The CDR3 region has the DNA TGCGCCAGCAGCCAAGATTTCGGGACAGGGGAGATAGCCAAAAACATTCAGTACTTC. Translating it yields CASSQDFGTGEIAKNIQYF. The V and J genes are TRBV4-3 and TRBJ2-4; TRBD1 matches 10 bases. CDR3 length: 19 residues. Losses at the gene ends were 0 bases for V and 0 bases for J; bases not matched to a gene: 8. Germline lookup yields CDR1 LGHNA and CDR2 YSLEER.

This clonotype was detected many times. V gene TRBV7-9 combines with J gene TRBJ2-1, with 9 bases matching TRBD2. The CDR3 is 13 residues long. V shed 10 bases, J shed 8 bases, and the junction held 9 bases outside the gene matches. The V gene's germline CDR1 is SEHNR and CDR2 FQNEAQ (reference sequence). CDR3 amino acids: CAIKFSGSDEQFF. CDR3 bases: TGTGCCATTAAGTTTAGCGGGAGCGATGAGCAGTTCTTC.

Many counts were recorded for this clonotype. This CDR3 is CASRGDPKHEQFF. The CDR3 DNA is TGTGCCAGCAGGGGGGACCCCAAGCATGAGCAGTTCTTC. The rearrangement uses TRBV28 and TRBJ2-1, with D possibly called TRBD1 or TRBD2 (5 bases each). This CDR3 comprises 13 residues. V gave up 6 bases and J gave up 8 bases, with 14 bases separating them. The V gene's germline CDR1 is MDHEN and CDR2 SYDVKM.

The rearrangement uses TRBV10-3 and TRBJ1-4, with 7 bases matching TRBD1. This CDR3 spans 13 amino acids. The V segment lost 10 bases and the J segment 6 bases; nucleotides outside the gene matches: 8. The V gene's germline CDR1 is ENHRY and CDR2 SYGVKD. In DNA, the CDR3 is TGTGCCACTTCGAGGGGGCCCCATGAAAAACTGTTTTTT. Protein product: CATSRGPHEKLFF.

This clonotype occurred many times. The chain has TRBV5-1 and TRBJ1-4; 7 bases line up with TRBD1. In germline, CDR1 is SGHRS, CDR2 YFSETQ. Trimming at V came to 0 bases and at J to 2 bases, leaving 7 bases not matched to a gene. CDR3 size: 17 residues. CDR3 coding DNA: TGCGCCAGCAGCTTGGCTATCACAGGGGCCACTAATGAAAAACTGTTTTTT. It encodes CASSLAITGATNEKLFF.

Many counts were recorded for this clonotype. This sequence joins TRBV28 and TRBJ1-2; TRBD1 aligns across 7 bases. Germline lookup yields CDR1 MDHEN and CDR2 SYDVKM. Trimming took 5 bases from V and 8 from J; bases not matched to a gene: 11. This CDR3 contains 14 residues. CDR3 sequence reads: CASSPSTGIRGYTF. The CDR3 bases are TGTGCCAGCAGTCCCTCGACAGGGATACGGGGCTACACCTTC.